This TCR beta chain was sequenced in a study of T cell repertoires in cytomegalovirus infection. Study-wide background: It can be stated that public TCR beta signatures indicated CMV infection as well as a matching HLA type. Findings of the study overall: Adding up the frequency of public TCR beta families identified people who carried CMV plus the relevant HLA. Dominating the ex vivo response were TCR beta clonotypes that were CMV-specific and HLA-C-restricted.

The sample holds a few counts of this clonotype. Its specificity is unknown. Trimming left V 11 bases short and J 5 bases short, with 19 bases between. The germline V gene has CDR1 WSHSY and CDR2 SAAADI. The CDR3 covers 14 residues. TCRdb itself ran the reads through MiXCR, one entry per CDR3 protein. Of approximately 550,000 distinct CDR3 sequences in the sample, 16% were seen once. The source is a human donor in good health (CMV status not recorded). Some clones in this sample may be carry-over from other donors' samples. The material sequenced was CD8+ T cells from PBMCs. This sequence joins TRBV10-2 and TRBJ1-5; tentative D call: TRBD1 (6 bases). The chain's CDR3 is CASGQRSPHQPQHF. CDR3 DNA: TGCGCCTCTGGACAGAGGAGTCCCCATCAGCCCCAGCATTTT.